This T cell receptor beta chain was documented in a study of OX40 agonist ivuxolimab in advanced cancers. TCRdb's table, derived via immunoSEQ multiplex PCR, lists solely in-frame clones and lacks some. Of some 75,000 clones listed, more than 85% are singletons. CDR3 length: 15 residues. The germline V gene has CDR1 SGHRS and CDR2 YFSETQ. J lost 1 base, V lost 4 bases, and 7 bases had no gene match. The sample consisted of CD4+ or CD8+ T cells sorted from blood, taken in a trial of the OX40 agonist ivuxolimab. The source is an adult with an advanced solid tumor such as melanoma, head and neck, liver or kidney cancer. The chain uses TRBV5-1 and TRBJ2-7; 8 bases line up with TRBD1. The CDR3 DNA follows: TGCGCCAGCAGCCGGGGACAGGCCGCATCCTACGAGCAGTACTTC. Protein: CASSRGQAASYEQYF.